The 24 T cell receptor beta chains presented below share a single source sample, sequenced in a study of T cells in Graves' hyperthyroidism and ophthalmopathy. From RNA transcripts, TCR beta CDR3 regions were amplified. First-round RT-PCR of the TCR CDR3 relied on the HTBI primer set. In TCRdb, the multiplex PCR reads were re-called with MiXCR into one record per CDR3 protein. The top ten hold about 30% of the sample, which has 450,000 to 650,000 distinct CDR3 sequences, roughly 20% seen once. Sequencing was done on a sample of blood. These receptors all stem from a man younger than 35 with Graves' hyperthyroidism.

The gene calls are TRBV6-1 and TRBJ1-1; no firm D call. The CDR3 has 16 residues. The V end was cut by 6 bases, the J end by 2 bases, with 19 bases between. The germline V gene has CDR1 MNHNS and CDR2 SASEGT. The CDR3 reads CASSLYSPQANTEAFF. The CDR3 DNA sequence: TGTGCCAGCAGCCTTTACAGTCCCCAAGCTAACACTGAAGCTTTCTTT.

This clonotype was counted at least ten times. V gene TRBV6-1 combines with J gene TRBJ2-6; possible D gene TRBD1, 6 bases. The CDR3 is 15 amino acids. With 1 base removed from V and 4 bases from J, the gap between germline ends came to 8 bases. Germline V gene data show CDR1 as MNHNS and CDR2 as SASEGT. CDR3 amino acids: CASSEEGDGANVLTF. The CDR3, as DNA: TGTGCCAGCAGTGAAGAGGGGGACGGGGCCAACGTCCTGACTTTC.

The chain is built from TRBV7-3 and TRBJ2-4; 9 nucleotides agree with TRBD1. The CDR3 covers 14 residues. The J segment lost 9 bases and the V segment lost 5 bases, leaving 8 bases of the junction unmatched. The germline V gene has CDR1 SGHTA and CDR2 FQGTGA. CDR3 coding DNA: TGTGCCAGCAGCCCTTTGACAGGGGGAGGCATTCAGTACTTC. Its protein product is CASSPLTGGGIQYF.

This clonotype has just a few counts. The rearrangement joins TRBV28 to TRBJ1-6; TRBD1 aligns across 7 bases. CDR1 is MDHEN and CDR2 is SYDVKM in the germline V gene. The CDR3 sequence is 17 residues long. The V and J ends lost 6 bases and 0 bases, in that order; junction bases with no gene match: 8. The CDR3 loop is CASSRDRVSSYNSPLHF. The CDR3 DNA sequence: TGTGCCAGCAGCCGTGACAGGGTCAGCTCCTATAATTCACCCCTCCACTTT.

This clonotype appeared many times. The chain carries TRBV6-1 and TRBJ2-2; 12 bases match TRBD2. J lost 8 bases, V lost 6 bases, and 7 bases had no gene match. Germline V lookup: CDR1 MNHNS, CDR2 SASEGT. This CDR3 region has 15 residues. The DNA of the CDR3 is TGTGCCAGCAGCCAGACTAGCGGGAGTGTGGGGGAGCTGTTTTTT. Residues: CASSQTSGSVGELFF.

This clonotype turned up a few times. The chain couples TRBV11-2 to TRBJ2-7, with 9 bases aligning to TRBD1. CDR3 length equals 14 residues. V gave up 0 bases and J gave up 4 bases; unmatched junction bases: 1. Germline V gene data show CDR1 as SGHAT and CDR2 as FQNNGV. The CDR3 spells CASSLDGTGYEQYF. CDR3 coding DNA: TGTGCCAGCAGCTTAGATGGGACAGGGTACGAGCAGTACTTC.

V usage is TRBV20-1 and J usage is TRBJ2-7; 7 bases are shared with TRBD2. The CDR3 totals 13 residues. J lost 3 bases, V lost 0 bases, and 2 bases had no gene match. Germline V gene lookup returns CDR1 DFQATT and CDR2 SNEGSKA (reference sequence). CDR3 amino acids: CSARDRGVYEQYF. CDR3 nucleotide sequence: TGCAGTGCTAGAGATCGGGGGGTCTACGAGCAGTACTTC.

The V gene is TRBV4-1, the J gene TRBJ1-5; D unresolved. Trimming stripped 1 base from V and 6 bases from J, with 13 bases between. CDR1 is MGHRA, CDR2 YSYEKL, per germline. The CDR3 loop spans 15 amino acids. The CDR3 DNA sequence: TGCGCCAGCAGCCAAGGATACGGTGGTAGTCAGCCCCAGCATTTT. Translation gives CASSQGYGGSQPQHF.

The rearrangement links TRBV9 to TRBJ2-5; D is undetermined. Germline assignment: CDR1 SGDLS and CDR2 YYNGEE. This CDR3 is 15 amino acids long. With 0 bases removed from V and 2 bases from J, the gap between germline ends came to 11 bases. The CDR3 sequence is CASSVGPPEQETQYF. DNA for the CDR3: TGTGCCAGCAGCGTAGGCCCCCCGGAACAAGAGACCCAGTACTTC.

This clonotype turned up a few times. The gene calls are TRBV5-1 and TRBJ1-5; 10 bases are shared with TRBD1. The germline V gene has CDR1 SGHRS and CDR2 YFSETQ. CDR3 length: 14 amino acids. V lost 3 bases, J lost 5 bases, and 2 bases stayed unmatched. The CDR3 coding sequence is TGCGCCAGCAGCTGGGGGACAGGGGATCAGCCCCAGCATTTT. Residues: CASSWGTGDQPQHF.

This clonotype has ten or more counts. The chain couples TRBV19 to TRBJ2-5; D possibly corresponds to TRBD2 (6 bases). V was trimmed by 4 bases and J by 2 bases, leaving 11 bases between them. The CDR3 length is 14 residues. Germline CDR1 reads LNHDA; CDR2 reads SQIVND (reference sequence). The CDR3 sequence: CASSNGLPQETQYF. The CDR3 DNA reads as TGTGCCAGTAGTAACGGACTACCGCAAGAGACCCAGTACTTC.

A remark on this clonotype: Relative to the germline gene, one junction end is altered; a read error may explain this. This chain connects TRBV3-1 to TRBJ1-1; D gene unclear. The CDR3 contains 14 residues. CDR1 and CDR2 from the germline V gene are LGHDT and YNNKEL (reference sequence). The CDR3 reads CASGQDLVNTEAFF. CDR3 in DNA: TGTGCCAGCGGCCAAGATTTGGTGAACACTGAAGCTTTCTTT.

In its sample, this clonotype was seen a few times. The rearrangement joins TRBV28 to TRBJ1-6; no clear D. Per the germline V gene, CDR1 is MDHEN and CDR2 is SYDVKM. The length of the CDR3 is 15 residues. The V gene lost 3 bases and the J gene lost 10 bases, with 16 bases spanning the gap. The CDR3 sequence is CASSLGRPLGSPLHF. The DNA of the CDR3 is TGTGCCAGCAGTTTGGGGAGGCCATTGGGGTCACCCCTCCACTTT. The full variable domain, completed using reference TRBV28 and TRBJ1-6, is DVKVTQSSRYLVKRTGEKVFLECVQDMDHENMFWYRQDPGLGLRLIYFSYDVKMKEKGDIPEGYSVSREKKERFSLILESASTNQTSMYLCASSLGRPLGSPLHFGNGTRLTVT.

In this sample, this clonotype turned up many times. The J gene is TRBJ1-5, the V gene TRBV12-3 or TRBV12-4; 9 nucleotides align to TRBD1. The length of the CDR3 is 15 residues. The junction had 5 bases not matched to a gene; V was cut back by 3 bases and J by 5 bases. The CDR3 loop reads CASSFFGQGHQPQHF. The CDR3 DNA sequence: TGTGCCAGCAGTTTTTTCGGACAGGGGCATCAGCCCCAGCATTTT.

At least ten counts were recorded for this clonotype. The chain couples TRBV2 to TRBJ1-3; D uncertain. This CDR3 has 12 amino acids. V shed 7 bases and J shed 3 bases, with 7 bases lying between them. CDR1 is SNHLY, CDR2 FYNNEI, per germline. As DNA, the CDR3 is TGTGCCAGCAACGGACGTGGAAACACCATATATTTT. It encodes CASNGRGNTIYF.

The rearrangement links TRBV10-3 to TRBJ2-7; D unclear. From germline, CDR1 is ENHRY and CDR2 SYGVKD. The CDR3 is made up of 12 amino acids. V dropped 3 bases and J dropped 7 bases, with 10 bases sitting between them. CDR3 in amino acids: CAISDTPPEQYF. The CDR3 DNA reads TGTGCCATCAGTGATACCCCCCCAGAGCAGTACTTC.

This clonotype was recorded at least ten times. The chain combines TRBV5-1 with TRBJ2-7; the match to TRBD2 covers 9 bases. This CDR3 is built from 13 residues. Germline values: CDR1 SGHRS, CDR2 YFSETQ. Trimming took 3 bases from V and 5 from J; bases not matched to a gene: 3. The CDR3 sequence: CASSWTSEDEQYF. In nucleotides, the CDR3 is TGCGCCAGCAGCTGGACTAGCGAGGACGAGCAGTACTTC.

This clonotype was picked up a small number of times. A clone one base away is much larger, so this may be a read error. The chain uses TRBV28 and TRBJ1-2; 10 bases are shared with TRBD1. CDR1 is MDHEN and CDR2 is SYDVKM in the germline V gene. V shed 6 bases and J 4 bases; nucleotides not matched to a gene: 11. The CDR3 runs to 16 residues. CDR3 DNA: TGTGCCAGCAGCTCCCCCGGGACAGGGGAAGCCTATGGCTACACCTTC. Its protein is CASSSPGTGEAYGYTF.

This clonotype was seen at least ten times. This chain uses TRBV13 with TRBJ2-2; D is ambiguous. CDR1 PRHDT and CDR2 FYEKMQ come from the germline V gene (reference sequence). CDR3 size: 15 residues. Trimming pared 0 bases from V and 3 bases from J, leaving 8 bases between. CDR3 nucleotide sequence: TGTGCCAGCAGCTTAGGACAGCGTTACACCGGGGAGCTGTTTTTT. Protein product: CASSLGQRYTGELFF.

This clonotype has at least ten counts. The chain links TRBV29-1 to TRBJ2-5; TRBD2 matches 10 bases. Germline-derived CDR1 and CDR2 are SQVTM and ANQGSEA. There are 14 residues in the CDR3. V gave up 4 bases and J gave up 7 bases; unmatched junction bases: 9. The chain's CDR3 is CSVAIAGGPGTQYF. CDR3 in DNA: TGCAGCGTTGCGATAGCGGGGGGCCCCGGGACCCAGTACTTC.

In this sample, this clonotype turned up many times. CDR3 loop: CASRATGLDSGNTIYF. The CDR3 nucleotides read TGTGCCAGCAGGGCTACAGGGCTAGACTCTGGAAACACCATATATTTT. V gene TRBV28 combines with J gene TRBJ1-3, with TRBD1 as a possible D gene (6 bases). V shed 6 bases and J shed 0 bases, with 15 bases lying between them. Germline CDR1 reads MDHEN; CDR2 reads SYDVKM. The CDR3 has 16 residues.

This clonotype turned up a few times. The J gene is TRBJ2-7, the V gene TRBV6-5, with D unresolved. CDR3 length: 16 residues. CDR1 and CDR2 (germline): MNHEY, SVGAGI. The germline V and J ends were trimmed by 0 bases and 0 bases, with 12 bases remaining between them. CDR3 bases: TGTGCCAGCAGTTACTCGGGCAGTTTGAGCTCCTACGAGCAGTACTTC. This encodes CASSYSGSLSSYEQYF.

This clonotype has at least ten counts. V and J are TRBV12-3 or TRBV12-4 and TRBJ2-2; D is undetermined. The ends were cut back, 7 bases at V and 6 bases at J, with 9 bases in the middle. The CDR3 loop spans 12 amino acids. Written as DNA, the CDR3 is TGTGCCAGCAACTTAGCAGCCGGGGAGCTGTTTTTT. Protein: CASNLAAGELFF.

This clonotype was seen at least ten times. The V gene is TRBV11-1, the J gene TRBJ1-1; D unclear. Germline-derived CDR1 and CDR2 are SGHAT and FQDESV (reference sequence). The V gene lost 1 base and the J gene lost 0 bases, with 12 bases spanning the gap. The CDR3 runs 16 residues. The CDR3 DNA sequence: TGTGCCAGCAGCTTAGATGAAATGAACATGAACACTGAAGCTTTCTTT. Its translation: CASSLDEMNMNTEAFF.